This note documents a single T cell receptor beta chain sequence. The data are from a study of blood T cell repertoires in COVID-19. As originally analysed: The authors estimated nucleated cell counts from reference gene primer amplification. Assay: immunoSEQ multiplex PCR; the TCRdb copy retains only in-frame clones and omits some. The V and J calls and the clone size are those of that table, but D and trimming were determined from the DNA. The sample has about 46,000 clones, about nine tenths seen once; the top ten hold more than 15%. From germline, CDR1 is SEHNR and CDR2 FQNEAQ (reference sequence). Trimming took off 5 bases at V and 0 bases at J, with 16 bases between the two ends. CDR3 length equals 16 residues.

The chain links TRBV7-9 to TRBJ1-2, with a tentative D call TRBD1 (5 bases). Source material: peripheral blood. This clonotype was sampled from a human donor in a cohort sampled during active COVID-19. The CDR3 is CASSQPPDSTNYGYTF. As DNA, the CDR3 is TGTGCCAGCAGCCAACCCCCTGACAGTACTAACTATGGCTACACCTTC.